This T cell receptor (beta chain) was identified during a study of shared clonotypes between healthy human individuals. Study-level findings and limits: Generation probabilities of non-shared clonotypes were lower (relative to those shared by all four donors). In having few donors, the study represented limited genetic and exposure-history diversity.

A CD45RA+ naive subset and a CD45RA-negative memory subset were split from CD4+ cells. When replicate PCRs were run on sorted subsets, they used 150 to 250 ng DNA, tens of thousands of T cell genomes. Measured with immunoSEQ multiplex PCR; TCRdb has only the in-frame clones, and not every one. The sample carries about 2 million clones, 85% to 95% recorded once. The ends lost 5 bases at V and 5 bases at J; junction bases unmatched: 5. Germline V gives CDR1 MDHEN, CDR2 SYDVKM. The CDR3 has 15 residues. In the case of this clone: What it binds is not known.

This sequence joins TRBV28 and TRBJ2-1; 11 bases fit TRBD2. The TCR comes from a young man in good health. The sample consisted of naive CD4+ T cells sorted from blood. Regarding subset: CD45RA+ positively selected. The CDR3 coding sequence is TGTGCCAGCAGTGGGAGACTAGCGGGGAACAATGAGCAGTTCTTC. Amino acid sequence: CASSGRLAGNNEQFF.